The sequence of this T cell receptor beta chain was determined in a study of identical twins. This CDR3 is 16 amino acids long. Germline CDR1 and CDR2: MGHRA and YSYEKL. Regarding the study as a whole: Out-of-frame sharing of TCR alpha in monozygotic twins was underestimated by models. Excess sharing between twins was weaker in beta out-of-frame sequences.

As for this clonotype: Its target is unknown. At one boundary the junction diverges from the germline segment, which might be a read error.

A single record per CDR3 protein comes from TCRdb applying MiXCR to the 5' RACE reads. The data contain fewer than 650,000 distinct CDR3 sequences, less than 9% of them singletons. In addition, the sample was reused for a study of yellow fever vaccine responses in identical twins. That work adds: Reportedly, twins' vaccine T cell responses looked partly convergent and partly personalized.

The specimen sequenced was PBMCs. The clonotype was recovered from a woman under 30 in good health. The chain links TRBV4-1 to TRBJ2-2; D is possibly TRBD2 (6 bases). The CDR3 DNA reads as TGCGCCAGCAGCCAATATCCCCAGCAGGGACCCGGGGGGCTGTTTTTT. Its translation: CASSQYPQQGPGGLFF.